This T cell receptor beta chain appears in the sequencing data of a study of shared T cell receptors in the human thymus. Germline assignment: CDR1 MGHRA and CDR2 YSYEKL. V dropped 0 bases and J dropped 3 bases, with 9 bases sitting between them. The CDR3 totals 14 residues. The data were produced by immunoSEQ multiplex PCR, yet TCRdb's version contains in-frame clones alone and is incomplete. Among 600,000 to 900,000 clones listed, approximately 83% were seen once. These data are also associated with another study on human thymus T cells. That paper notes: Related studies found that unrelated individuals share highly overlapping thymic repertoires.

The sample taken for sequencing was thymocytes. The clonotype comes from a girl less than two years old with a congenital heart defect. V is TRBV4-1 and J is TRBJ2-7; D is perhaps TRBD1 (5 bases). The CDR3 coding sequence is TGCGCCAGCAGCCAAGATCTTAGGGGCTACGAGCAGTACTTC. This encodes CASSQDLRGYEQYF.